This TCR beta chain was identified in a study of technical replicates of blood from a few donors. V was cut by 4 bases and J by 5 bases, with 17 bases left in between. Germline V CDR1 and CDR2: SQVTM, ANQGSEA. The CDR3 totals 14 residues. Clones were read by immunoSEQ multiplex PCR, and TCRdb kept only the in-frame ones, dropping some. The sample has tens of thousands of clones, 98% seen once. The chain is built from TRBV29-1 and TRBJ2-5; D might be TRBD1 (6 bases). The receptor was derived from a human donor in good health. Source material: T cells isolated from PBMCs. For the CDR3, the DNA is TGCAGCGTTGGTTCGTCAGGGGCCCGGGAGACCCAGTACTTC. Translating it yields CSVGSSGARETQYF.